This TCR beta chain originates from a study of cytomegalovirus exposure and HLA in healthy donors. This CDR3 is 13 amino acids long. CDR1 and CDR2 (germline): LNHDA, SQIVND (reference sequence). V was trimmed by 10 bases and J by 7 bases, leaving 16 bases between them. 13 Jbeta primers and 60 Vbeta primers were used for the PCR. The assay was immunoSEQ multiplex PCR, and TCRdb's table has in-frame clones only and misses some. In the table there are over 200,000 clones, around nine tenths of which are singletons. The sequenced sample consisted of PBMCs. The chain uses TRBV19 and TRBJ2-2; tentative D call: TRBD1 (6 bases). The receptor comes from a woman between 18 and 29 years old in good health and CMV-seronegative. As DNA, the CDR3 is TGTGCCACACGATTCAGGGGAAGCGGGGAGCTGTTTTTT. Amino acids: CATRFRGSGELFF.